These 23 T cell receptor beta chains came from one sample sequenced in a study of T cell changes during pregnancy in multiple sclerosis. Here immunoSEQ multiplex PCR was the method, and the copy in TCRdb shows in-frame clones only, minus some. The sample contains some 80,000 clones, 94% of which appear only once. Sequenced here: CD4+ T cells from peripheral blood mononuclear cells, sampled after pregnancy. All receptors derive from a female donor with multiple sclerosis, enrolled in a pregnancy study.

The chain couples TRBV6-5 to TRBJ1-1; no firm D call. The germline V gene has CDR1 MNHEY and CDR2 SVGAGI. The CDR3 totals 12 residues. Trimming left V 7 bases short and J 1 base short, with 7 bases between. In DNA form, the CDR3 reads TGTGCCAGCACCCCAGGGAACACTGAAGCTTTCTTT. Translating it yields CASTPGNTEAFF.

The rearrangement joins TRBV5-5 to TRBJ2-3; perhaps TRBD2 as D (6 bases). The length of the CDR3 is 15 residues. V shed 0 bases and J shed 4 bases, with 12 bases lying between them. CDR1 and CDR2 (germline): SGHKS, YYEKEE (reference sequence). The CDR3 bases are TGTGCCAGCAGCTTGGCCTGGGGACTTTCAGATACGCAGTATTTT. Its protein product is CASSLAWGLSDTQYF.

The CDR3: CASSGSGSSYEQYF. As DNA, the CDR3 is TGTGCCAGCAGTGGTAGCGGGAGCTCCTACGAGCAGTACTTC. The chain has TRBV27 and TRBJ2-7; 9 nucleotides line up with TRBD2. The CDR3 covers 14 residues. Per the germline V gene, CDR1 is MNHEY and CDR2 is SMNVEV (reference sequence). Germline trimming cut 5 bases from V and 0 bases from J; bases unmatched to any gene: 2.

V usage is TRBV7-9 and J usage is TRBJ2-5, with a tentative D call TRBD1 (6 bases). V gave up 6 bases and J gave up 4 bases, with 15 bases separating them. The CDR3 covers 14 residues. CDR1 is SEHNR and CDR2 is FQNEAQ in the germline V gene (reference sequence). The CDR3 reads CASRTTGSGETQYF. The CDR3 nucleotides read TGTGCCAGCAGGACAACAGGGAGCGGAGAGACCCAGTACTTC.

V and J are TRBV25-1 and TRBJ1-2, with D hard to call. Germline assignment: CDR1 MGHDK and CDR2 SYGVNS. This CDR3 is built from 14 residues. V lost 1 base, J lost 8 bases, and 14 bases lay in between. The DNA for the CDR3 is TGTGCCAGCAGTGAATCAGGAAGCATTCGCGGCTACACCTTC. Protein product: CASSESGSIRGYTF.

This rearrangement joins TRBV7-9 to TRBJ2-2; the match to TRBD1 covers 8 bases. Germline trimming cut 3 bases from V and 7 bases from J; bases unmatched to any gene: 4. Germline-derived CDR1 and CDR2 are SEHNR and FQNEAQ (reference sequence). CDR3 length equals 14 residues. As DNA, the CDR3 is TGTGCCAGCAGCTTGGACAGGGTCGGCGGGGAGCTGTTTTTT. This translates into CASSLDRVGGELFF.

CDR3 bases: TGTGCCAGCAGCGCGGCTAGCGGGAGGAGCACAGATACGCAGTATTTT. Its protein is CASSAASGRSTDTQYF. The chain couples TRBV7-2 to TRBJ2-3, with 11 bases matching TRBD2. The length of the CDR3 is 16 residues. V lost 5 bases and J lost 0; bases outside the gene matches: 4. Germline-derived CDR1 and CDR2 are SGHTA and FQGNSA.

The chain combines TRBV9 with TRBJ1-3; D remains ambiguous. CDR3 length equals 14 residues. Germline V gene lookup returns CDR1 SGDLS and CDR2 YYNGEE. With 3 bases removed from V and 2 bases from J, the gap between germline ends came to 9 bases. The CDR3 nucleotides read TGTGCCAGCAGCGCCTCCCTCCCTGGAAACACCATATATTTT. This codes for CASSASLPGNTIYF.

The V and J genes are TRBV28 and TRBJ1-1; possibly TRBD1 for D (6 bases). The V and J ends lost 4 bases and 11 bases respectively, with 17 bases between them. This CDR3 spans 13 amino acids. The germline V gene has CDR1 MDHEN and CDR2 SYDVKM. CDR3: CASSWDRQVLAFF. Written as DNA, the CDR3 is TGTGCCAGCAGTTGGGATCGACAGGTCCTGGCTTTCTTT.

This rearrangement joins TRBV6-5 to TRBJ2-7; 8 nucleotides agree with TRBD2. The CDR3 totals 13 residues. Germline V gives CDR1 MNHEY, CDR2 SVGAGI. With V trimmed by 4 bases and J by 3 bases, 2 bases remained unmatched. The CDR3 DNA reads TGTGCCAGCAGTTCCGGGACTAGCTACGAGCAGTACTTC. Translating gives CASSSGTSYEQYF.

The V call is TRBV28, the J call TRBJ2-7, with TRBD2 matching 10 bases. The CDR3 spans 13 residues. The germline V gene encodes CDR1 MDHEN and CDR2 SYDVKM. Losses at the gene ends were 5 bases for V and 8 bases for J; bases not matched to a gene: 6. This chain's CDR3 is CASSVTSGLKQYF. The CDR3 nucleotides read TGTGCCAGCAGTGTGACTAGCGGGTTGAAGCAGTACTTC.

This clone was observed a single time. The V gene is TRBV2, the J gene TRBJ2-1; 10 bases align to TRBD2. The germline V gene has CDR1 SNHLY and CDR2 FYNNEI. V shed 9 bases, J shed 3 bases, and the junction held 11 bases outside the gene matches. This CDR3 has 16 amino acids. The CDR3 loop is CASPRGLAGDYNEQFF. CDR3 DNA sequence: TGTGCCAGTCCTAGGGGTCTAGCGGGAGACTACAATGAGCAGTTCTTC.

The chain couples TRBV28 to TRBJ1-5; D is possibly TRBD1 (5 bases). The germline V gene encodes CDR1 MDHEN and CDR2 SYDVKM. The CDR3 extends over 13 amino acids. V lost 1 base and J 6 bases, leaving 7 bases between the germline ends. In nucleotides, the CDR3 is TGTGCCAGCAGTTTATTAGGGGTTCAGCCCCAGCATTTT. Encoded protein: CASSLLGVQPQHF.

This clone has just one count. The V call is TRBV30, the J call TRBJ1-3, with D tentatively TRBD1 (5 bases). Germline V gives CDR1 GTSNPN, CDR2 SVGIG (reference sequence). V dropped 0 bases and J dropped 0 bases, with 9 bases sitting between them. The length of the CDR3 is 15 residues. This chain's CDR3 is CAWSVSGGSGNTIYF. DNA of the CDR3: TGTGCCTGGAGTGTCTCGGGGGGCTCTGGAAACACCATATATTTT.

The V call is TRBV7-9, the J call TRBJ1-2; tentative D call: TRBD1 (5 bases). The CDR3 has 12 residues. Trimming stripped 2 bases from V and 8 bases from J, with 9 bases between. CDR1 is SEHNR, CDR2 FQNEAQ, per germline (reference sequence). The chain's CDR3 is CASSLIGGGYTF. The CDR3 DNA reads as TGTGCCAGCAGCTTAATCGGGGGAGGCTACACCTTC.

This chain joins TRBV27 and TRBJ2-2; 7 bases match TRBD1. There are 15 residues in the CDR3. After removal of 0 bases from V and 6 bases from J, the junction contained 4 bases not matched to a gene. CDR1 and CDR2 (germline): MNHEY, SMNVEV (reference sequence). In nucleotides, the CDR3 is TGTGCCAGCAGTTTATCTACGAGGGGGCCCGGGGAGCTGTTTTTT. Translation: CASSLSTRGPGELFF.

The chain recombines TRBV7-2 with TRBJ2-7, with a weak D call TRBD1 (6 bases). Germline-derived CDR1 and CDR2 are SGHTA and FQGNSA. This CDR3 is built from 15 residues. Deletions cut 1 base from V and 2 bases from J, with 12 bases between. CDR3 DNA: TGTGCCAGCAGCTTAGAATCCCCAGGGGCCTACGAGCAGTACTTC. This gives the protein CASSLESPGAYEQYF.

The chain recombines TRBV6-4 with TRBJ1-5, with D unclear. Between the trimmed V and J ends, which lost 0 bases and 2 bases, there was a span of 20 bases. The germline CDR1 and CDR2 sequences are MRHNA and SNTAGT. This CDR3 has 19 amino acids. CDR3 nucleotide sequence: TGTGCCAGCAGTGACTCGGTAGCCCACGGGAGCTTGGGCAATCAGCCCCAGCATTTT. This translates into CASSDSVAHGSLGNQPQHF.

V and J are TRBV14 and TRBJ2-3; D remains unclear. The CDR3 totals 14 residues. The V end lost 1 base, the J end lost 1 base, and 6 bases lay between the germline ends. Germline V gives CDR1 SGHDN, CDR2 FVKESK. For the CDR3, the DNA is TGTGCCAGCAGCCAAGGTCCCGGCACAGATACGCAGTATTTT. It yields the protein CASSQGPGTDTQYF.

A single count supports this clone. The rearrangement uses TRBV5-1 and TRBJ2-1; a possible D gene is TRBD1 (6 bases). The CDR3 is 17 amino acids. Per germline, CDR1 SGHRS and CDR2 YFSETQ. V lost 0 bases, J lost 1 base, and 14 bases lay in between. The CDR3 sequence: CASSLEGVRHSYNEQFF. The DNA for the CDR3 is TGCGCCAGCAGCTTGGAGGGGGTAAGGCATTCCTACAATGAGCAGTTCTTC.

The rearrangement links TRBV6-5 to TRBJ2-7, with 7 nucleotides matching TRBD1. Trimming cost V 4 bases and J 3 bases; bases outside gene matches: 6. CDR3 size: 14 residues. Germline V gives CDR1 MNHEY, CDR2 SVGAGI. CDR3: CASSSRDRNYEQYF. CDR3 in DNA: TGTGCCAGCAGTTCTAGGGACAGAAACTACGAGCAGTACTTC.

This clone was observed a single time. This chain joins TRBV9 and TRBJ1-1; D is ambiguous. CDR1 and CDR2 from the germline V gene are SGDLS and YYNGEE. Trimming removed 2 bases from V and 0 bases from J, with 8 bases in between. This CDR3 has 14 residues. CDR3 residues: CASSVAGMNTEAFF. The CDR3 region has the DNA TGTGCCAGCAGCGTGGCAGGTATGAACACTGAAGCTTTCTTT.

The chain couples TRBV28 to TRBJ1-1, with a possible D match to TRBD1 (6 bases). The CDR3 consists of 16 residues. Germline-derived CDR1 and CDR2 are MDHEN and SYDVKM. V was trimmed by 4 bases and J by 0 bases, leaving 15 bases between them. The chain's CDR3 is CASSYTLGGMNTEAFF. The CDR3 region has the DNA TGTGCCAGCAGTTACACTCTTGGGGGCATGAACACTGAAGCTTTCTTT.